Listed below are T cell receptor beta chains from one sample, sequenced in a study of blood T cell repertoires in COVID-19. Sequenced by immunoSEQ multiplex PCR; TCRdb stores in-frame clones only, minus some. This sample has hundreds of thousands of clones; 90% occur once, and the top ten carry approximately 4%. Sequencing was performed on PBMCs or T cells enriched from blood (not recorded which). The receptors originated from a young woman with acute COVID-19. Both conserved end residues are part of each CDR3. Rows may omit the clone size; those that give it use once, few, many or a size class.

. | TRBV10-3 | CAISGKTASSTDTQYF
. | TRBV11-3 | CASSMTSSYNEQFF
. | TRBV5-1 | CASSLRQGGKLFF
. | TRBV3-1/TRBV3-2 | CASTFLPGDGGYTF
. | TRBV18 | CASSKMQETYGYTF
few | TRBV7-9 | CASTPRRDRVLSVTEAFF
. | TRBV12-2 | CASRCGGTGCVGYTF
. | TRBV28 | CASNINNYNSPLHF
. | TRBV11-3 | CASSLGLAGEYNEQFF
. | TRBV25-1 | CASSDYSQSEAFF
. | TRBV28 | CASSLTGGTEAFF
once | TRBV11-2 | CASSPGLRETQYF
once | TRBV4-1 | CASSHEGAHITYNEQFF